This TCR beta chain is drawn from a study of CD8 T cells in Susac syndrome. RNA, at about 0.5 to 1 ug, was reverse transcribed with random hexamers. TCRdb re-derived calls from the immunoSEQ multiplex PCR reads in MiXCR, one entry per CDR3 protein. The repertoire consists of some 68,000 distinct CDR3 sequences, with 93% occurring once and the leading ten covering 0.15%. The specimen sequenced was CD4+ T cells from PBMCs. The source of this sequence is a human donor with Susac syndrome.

The CDR3 DNA reads as TGTGCCAGCAGCCCCTGGACAGCGTTTACCCAAGAGACCCAGTACTTC. Encoded protein: CASSPWTAFTQETQYF. This chain uses TRBV14 with TRBJ2-5, with D tentatively TRBD1 (6 bases). The CDR3 covers 16 residues. Germline V gives CDR1 SGHDN, CDR2 FVKESK. V lost 4 bases to trimming and J lost 1 base, with 16 bases between them. The complete variable domain, with remaining parts taken from reference TRBV14 and TRBJ2-5, reads EAGVTQFPSHSVIEKGQTVTLRCDPISGHDNLYWYRRVMGKEIKFLLHFVKESKQDESGMPNNRFLAERTGGTYSTLKVQPAELEDSGVYFCASSPWTAFTQETQYFGPGTRLLVL.